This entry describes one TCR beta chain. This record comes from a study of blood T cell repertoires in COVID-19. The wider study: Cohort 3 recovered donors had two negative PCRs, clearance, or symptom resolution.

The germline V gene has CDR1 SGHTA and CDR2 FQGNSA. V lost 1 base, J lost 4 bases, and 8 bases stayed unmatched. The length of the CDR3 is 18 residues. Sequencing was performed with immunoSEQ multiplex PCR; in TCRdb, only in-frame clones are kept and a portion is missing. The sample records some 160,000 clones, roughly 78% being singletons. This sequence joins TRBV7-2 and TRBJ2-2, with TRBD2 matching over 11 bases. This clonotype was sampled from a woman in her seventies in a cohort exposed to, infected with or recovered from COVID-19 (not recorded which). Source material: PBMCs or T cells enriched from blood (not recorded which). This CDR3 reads CASSLGVTSGSSTGELFF. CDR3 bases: TGTGCCAGCAGCTTAGGAGTAACTAGCGGGAGTTCCACCGGGGAGCTGTTTTTT.